A single sample gave rise to the 12 T cell receptor beta chains below, sequenced in a study of T-cell reconstitution after alpha-beta-depleted transplantation in children. During its preparation, the TCRbeta library received unique molecular identifiers. TCRdb called the PCR reads again in MiXCR, with one record for every CDR3 protein. The sample has a few hundred thousand distinct CDR3 sequences; approximately 23% are singletons. The sample in question was PBMCs, mostly from graft donor cells, obtained 180 days after TCRalphabeta/CD19-depleted stem cell transplant. These TCRs come from a male patient aged 10 to 17 who had a stem cell transplant for acute lymphoblastic leukemia, so the T cells may come from the graft donor.

This clonotype was counted only a few times. The chain has TRBV7-6 and TRBJ2-1; a possible D gene is TRBD1 (5 bases). The germline V gene encodes CDR1 SGHVS and CDR2 FNYEAQ. The ends were cut back, 3 bases at V and 2 bases at J, with 11 bases in the middle. CDR3 length: 15 amino acids. As DNA, the CDR3 is TGTGCCAGCAGCTTGGGGCGGCCCCCCTACAATGAGCAGTTCTTC. Translated, it gives CASSLGRPPYNEQFF.

The V call is TRBV7-4, the J call TRBJ2-1; D unclear. V was trimmed by 0 bases and J by 7 bases, leaving 13 bases between them. The CDR3 runs to 15 residues. Germline V lookup: CDR1 SGHVT, CDR2 SQSDAQ. CDR3 bases: TGTGCCAGCAGCTTAGCGTGGGGTGTCGGGAATGAGCAGTTCTTC. Translating it yields CASSLAWGVGNEQFF. Filled out from reference TRBV7-4 and TRBJ2-1, the complete variable domain reads GAGVSQSPRYKVAKRGRDVALRCDSISGHVTLYWYRQTLGQGSEVLTYSQSDAQRDKSGRPSGRFSAERPERSVSTLKIQRTEQGDSAVYLCASSLAWGVGNEQFFGPGTRLTVL.

This clonotype was observed a handful of times. The genes are TRBV5-1 and TRBJ2-5; no clear D. This CDR3 has 15 residues. Germline V CDR1 and CDR2: SGHRS, YFSETQ. With 0 bases removed from V and 5 bases from J, the gap between germline ends came to 14 bases. In nucleotides, the CDR3 is TGCGCCAGCAGCTTGGGTCCAAGAGTCGAGGAGACCCAGTACTTC. It codes for CASSLGPRVEETQYF. Supplemented by reference TRBV5-1 and TRBJ2-5, the full variable domain reads KAGVTQTPRYLIKTRGQQVTLSCSPISGHRSVSWYQQTPGQGLQFLFEYFSETQRNKGNFPGRFSGRQFSNSRSEMNVSTLELGDSALYLCASSLGPRVEETQYFGPGTRLLVL.

CDR3: CASSPLVGTGNTEAFF. The DNA of the CDR3 is TGCGCCAGCAGCCCCCTAGTAGGGACAGGAAACACTGAAGCTTTCTTT. The gene calls are TRBV5-1 and TRBJ1-1; 8 nucleotides line up with TRBD1. This CDR3 has 16 amino acids. Germline V gene lookup returns CDR1 SGHRS and CDR2 YFSETQ. Trimming cost V 4 bases and J 2 bases; bases outside gene matches: 10. Supplemented by reference TRBV5-1 and TRBJ1-1, the full variable domain reads KAGVTQTPRYLIKTRGQQVTLSCSPISGHRSVSWYQQTPGQGLQFLFEYFSETQRNKGNFPGRFSGRQFSNSRSEMNVSTLELGDSALYLCASSPLVGTGNTEAFFGQGTRLTVV.

The genes are TRBV11-2 and TRBJ2-3; tentative D call: TRBD2 (6 bases). CDR3 length equals 15 residues. CDR1 and CDR2 (germline): SGHAT, FQNNGV. V lost 1 base and J 3 bases, leaving 11 bases between the germline ends. Written as DNA, the CDR3 is TGTGCCAGCAGCTTAGTGGCAGGGACTACAGATACGCAGTATTTT. Translation: CASSLVAGTTDTQYF.

In its sample, this clonotype was seen many times. V gene TRBV5-1 combines with J gene TRBJ2-5; D gene unclear. This CDR3 comprises 13 residues. Between the trimmed V and J ends, which lost 4 bases and 1 base, there was a span of 8 bases. Germline lookup yields CDR1 SGHRS and CDR2 YFSETQ. The CDR3 loop reads CASSDTLQETQYF. The CDR3 coding sequence is TGCGCCAGCAGCGACACTCTCCAAGAGACCCAGTACTTC.

This chain connects TRBV24-1 to TRBJ2-3; 7 bases agree with TRBD1. The V gene end was trimmed by 2 bases and the J gene end by 2 bases; junction bases not matched to a gene: 3. This CDR3 has 15 amino acids. CDR1 KGHDR and CDR2 SFDVKD come from the germline V gene. CDR3 sequence (DNA): TGTGCCACCAGTGATTCGGGACAGATCACAGATACGCAGTATTTT. Residues: CATSDSGQITDTQYF.

In its sample, this clonotype was seen a few times. This rearrangement joins TRBV12-3 or TRBV12-4 to TRBJ2-3; 12 positions agree with TRBD2. The CDR3 extends over 16 amino acids. Trimming cost V 7 bases and J 9 bases; bases outside gene matches: 14. The CDR3 sequence is CASTRSTSGRTRTQYF. The CDR3 bases are TGTGCCAGCACCCGGTCGACTAGCGGGAGAACCCGAACGCAGTATTTT.

The genes are TRBV5-1 and TRBJ2-1; D is tentatively TRBD1 or TRBD2 (5 bases each). Germline CDR1 SGHRS, CDR2 YFSETQ. There are 14 residues in the CDR3. Trimming pared 3 bases from V and 4 bases from J, leaving 11 bases between. This CDR3 reads CASSSGPGYNEQFF. The CDR3 DNA reads TGCGCCAGCAGCTCGGGACCGGGGTACAATGAGCAGTTCTTC.

The chain combines TRBV10-1 with TRBJ2-3; 7 nucleotides align to TRBD2. Germline CDR1 WNHNN, CDR2 SYGVQD (reference sequence). V was pared by 3 bases and J by 2 bases, with 5 bases of the junction left unmatched. The CDR3 covers 15 residues. CDR3 in DNA: TGCGCCAGCAGTGAATGGCGGGAGAACACAGATACGCAGTATTTT. Encoded protein: CASSEWRENTDTQYF.

This clonotype came up a few times. J is TRBJ2-3 and V is TRBV5-1; D is ambiguous. Germline V gene sequence: CDR1 SGHRS, CDR2 YFSETQ. CDR3 length equals 14 residues. V lost 0 bases to trimming and J lost 0 bases, with 5 bases between them. The CDR3 DNA sequence: TGCGCCAGCAGCTTGGAACAGAGCACAGATACGCAGTATTTT. It is translated as CASSLEQSTDTQYF.

Only a few counts were recorded for this clonotype. The chain uses TRBV5-1 and TRBJ2-1; no firm D call. The CDR3 covers 17 residues. V was clipped by 0 bases and J by 0 bases, with 13 bases between them. The germline V gene encodes CDR1 SGHRS and CDR2 YFSETQ. The CDR3 coding sequence is TGCGCCAGCAGCTTGGCCAGTGGCAGGAGCTCCTACAATGAGCAGTTCTTC. This sequence encodes CASSLASGRSSYNEQFF.